One and the same sample provided the 6 T cell receptor beta chains below, sequenced in a study of CD8+CD57+ T cells in acquired aplastic anemia. Genomic DNA constituted the template upon which TCR beta VDJ and CDR3 profiling was performed. Via MiXCR, TCRdb re-called the reads, giving one row per CDR3 protein. The table includes 400,000 to 450,000 distinct CDR3 sequences, roughly 68% detected once. The sample taken for sequencing was sorted CD4+, CD8+, or CD8+CD57+ T cells (not recorded which) from PBMCs. Receptors were obtained from a human donor in good health, serving as a control.

On this clonotype: One junction end does not reproduce the germline sequence, and a read error may be involved. The rearrangement links TRBV7-8 to TRBJ1-2; a weak D match, TRBD1 (5 bases). CDR1 SGHVS and CDR2 FQNEAQ come from the germline V gene. The CDR3 loop spans 14 amino acids. CDR3 loop: CASSWGQYEQYYSF. The DNA of the CDR3 is TGTGCCAGCAGCTGGGGCCAATACGAGCAGTACTACAGCTTC.

This chain links TRBV5-8 with TRBJ1-3; D call uncertain. V was shortened by 0 bases and J by 4 bases, with 5 bases between the two germline ends. Germline V lookup: CDR1 SGHTS, CDR2 YDEGEE. The CDR3 extends over 13 amino acids. As DNA, the CDR3 is TGTGCCAGCAGCTTGGAACGGGGAAACACCATATATTTT. It codes for CASSLERGNTIYF.

Regarding this clonotype: The CDR3 does not end in the conserved phenylalanine or tryptophan, so this is likely a read error. Because the CDR3's place on the DNA is in doubt, the DNA is left out and the CDR3 is given as listed by TCRdb. The chain couples TRBV7-2 to TRBJ1-6. Germline-derived CDR1 and CDR2 are SGHTA and FQGNSA. The CDR3 is 13 amino acids in total, end residues counted. The CDR3: CASSGGRDSLLQS.

This clonotype turned up a few times. The chain uses TRBV12-3 or TRBV12-4 and TRBJ2-3; D not certain. V dropped 6 bases and J dropped 2 bases, with 6 bases sitting between them. The CDR3 totals 12 residues. This CDR3 reads CASSSLTDTQYF. The CDR3 nucleotides read TGTGCCAGCAGCTCTCTCACAGATACGCAGTATTTT.

The chain recombines TRBV10-3 with TRBJ1-3; D unresolved. Germline assignment: CDR1 ENHRY and CDR2 SYGVKD. V lost 2 bases and J lost 2, with 16 bases in between. CDR3 size: 17 residues. The DNA for the CDR3 is TGTGCCATCAGTGAGCTCGGAGGGATGAGCGCTGGAAACACCATATATTTT. Translation gives CAISELGGMSAGNTIYF.

The chain joins TRBV11-2 to TRBJ2-3, with D perhaps TRBD1 (5 bases). From germline, CDR1 is SGHAT and CDR2 FQNNGV. The V gene lost 4 bases and the J gene lost 2 bases, with 13 bases spanning the gap. This CDR3 contains 15 residues. This CDR3 is CASSSKTEPTDTQYF. CDR3 nucleotide sequence: TGTGCCAGCAGCTCGAAGACAGAACCCACAGATACGCAGTATTTT.